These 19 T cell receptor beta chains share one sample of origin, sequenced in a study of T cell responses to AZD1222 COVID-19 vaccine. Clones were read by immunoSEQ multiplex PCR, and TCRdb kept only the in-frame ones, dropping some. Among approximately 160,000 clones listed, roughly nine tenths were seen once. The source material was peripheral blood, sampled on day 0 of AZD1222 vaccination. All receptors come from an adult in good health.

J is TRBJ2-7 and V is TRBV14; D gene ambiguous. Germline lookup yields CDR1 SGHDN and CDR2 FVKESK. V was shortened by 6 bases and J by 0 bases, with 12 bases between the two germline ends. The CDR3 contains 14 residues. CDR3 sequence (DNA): TGTGCCAGCAGGCGGACCGCCAGCTCCTACGAGCAGTACTTC. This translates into CASRRTASSYEQYF.

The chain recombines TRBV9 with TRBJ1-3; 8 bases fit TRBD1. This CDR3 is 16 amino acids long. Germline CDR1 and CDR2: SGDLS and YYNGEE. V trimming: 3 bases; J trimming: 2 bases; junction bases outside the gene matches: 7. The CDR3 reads CASSGGQGRPGNTIYF. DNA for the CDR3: TGTGCCAGCAGCGGCGGACAGGGTCGGCCTGGAAACACCATATATTTT.

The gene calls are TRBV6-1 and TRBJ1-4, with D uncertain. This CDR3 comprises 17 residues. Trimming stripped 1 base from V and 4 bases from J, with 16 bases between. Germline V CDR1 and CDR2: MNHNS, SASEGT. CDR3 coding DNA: TGTGCCAGCAGTGAAGGGTACAGCTCGACGATTAATGAAAAACTGTTTTTT. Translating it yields CASSEGYSSTINEKLFF.

The CDR3 sequence is CASSFGQGAGEQYF. Here the CDR3 DNA reads TGTGCCAGCAGTTTCGGACAGGGGGCTGGAGAGCAGTACTTC. The chain couples TRBV6-5 to TRBJ2-7, with 11 bases aligning to TRBD1. CDR3 length: 14 residues. The germline V gene has CDR1 MNHEY and CDR2 SVGAGI. With 4 bases clipped from V and 7 bases from J, the junction kept 6 bases outside the gene matches.

The CDR3 reads CASSWGGTNNQPQHF. In nucleotides, the CDR3 is TGTGCCAGTAGCTGGGGGGGGACAAACAATCAGCCCCAGCATTTT. This chain connects TRBV19 to TRBJ1-5; TRBD1 is a possible D gene (6 bases). The germline CDR1 and CDR2 sequences are LNHDA and SQIVND (reference sequence). The CDR3 loop spans 15 amino acids. Deletions cut 6 bases from V and 3 bases from J, with 15 bases between.

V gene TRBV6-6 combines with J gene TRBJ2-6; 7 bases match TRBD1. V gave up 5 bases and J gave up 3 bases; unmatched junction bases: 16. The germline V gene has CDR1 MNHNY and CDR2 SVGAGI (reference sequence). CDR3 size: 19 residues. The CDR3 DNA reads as TGTGCCAGCAGTCTCCGACAGGGACGATCATTTGGTGGGGCCAACGTCCTGACTTTC. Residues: CASSLRQGRSFGGANVLTF.

The CDR3 loop is CASSLGGLHNQPQHF. As DNA, the CDR3 is TGTGCCAGCAGTCTAGGGGGACTCCACAATCAGCCCCAGCATTTT. The gene calls are TRBV28 and TRBJ1-5; tentatively, D is TRBD1 (6 bases). Looked up from germline, CDR1 is MDHEN and CDR2 is SYDVKM. V lost 5 bases, J lost 3 bases, and 14 bases lay in between. CDR3 length equals 15 residues.

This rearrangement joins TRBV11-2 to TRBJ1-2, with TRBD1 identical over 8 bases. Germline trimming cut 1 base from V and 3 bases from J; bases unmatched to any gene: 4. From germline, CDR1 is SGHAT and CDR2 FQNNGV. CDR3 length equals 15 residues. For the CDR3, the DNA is TGTGCCAGCAGCTTAGCGACAGGGGCGGACTATGGCTACACCTTC. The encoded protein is CASSLATGADYGYTF.

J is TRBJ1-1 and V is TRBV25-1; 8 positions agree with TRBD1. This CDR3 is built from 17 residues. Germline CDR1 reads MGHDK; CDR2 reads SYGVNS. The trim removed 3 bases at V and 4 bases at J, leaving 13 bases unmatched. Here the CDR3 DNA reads TGTGCCAGCAGTGATCCCTCCCAGGGGGCCGGTTTCACTGAAGCTTTCTTT. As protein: CASSDPSQGAGFTEAFF.

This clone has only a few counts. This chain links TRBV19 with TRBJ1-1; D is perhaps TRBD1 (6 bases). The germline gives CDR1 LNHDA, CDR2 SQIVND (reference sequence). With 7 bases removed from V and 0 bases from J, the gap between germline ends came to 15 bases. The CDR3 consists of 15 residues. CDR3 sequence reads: CASNSGQRLNTEAFF. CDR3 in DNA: TGTGCCAGTAACTCGGGACAACGACTGAACACTGAAGCTTTCTTT. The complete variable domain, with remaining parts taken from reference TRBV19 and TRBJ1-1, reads DGGITQSPKYLFRKEGQNVTLSCEQNLNHDAMYWYRQDPGQGLRLIYYSQIVNDFQKGDIAEGYSVSREKKESFPLTVTSAQKNPTAFYLCASNSGQRLNTEAFFGQGTRLTVV.

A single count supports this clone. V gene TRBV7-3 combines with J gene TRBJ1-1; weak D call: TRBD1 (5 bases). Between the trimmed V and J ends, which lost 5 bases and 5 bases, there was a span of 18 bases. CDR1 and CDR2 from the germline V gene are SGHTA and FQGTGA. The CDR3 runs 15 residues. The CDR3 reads CASSPGTLLGTEAFF. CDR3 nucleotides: TGTGCCAGCAGCCCGGGGACCCTTTTGGGGACTGAAGCTTTCTTT.

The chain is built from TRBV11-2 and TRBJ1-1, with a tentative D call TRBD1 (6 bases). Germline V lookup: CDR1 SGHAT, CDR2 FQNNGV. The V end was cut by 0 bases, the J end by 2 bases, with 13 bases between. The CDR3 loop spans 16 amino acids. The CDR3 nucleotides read TGTGCCAGCAGCTTAGATCTGGGACATCTAAACACTGAAGCTTTCTTT. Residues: CASSLDLGHLNTEAFF.

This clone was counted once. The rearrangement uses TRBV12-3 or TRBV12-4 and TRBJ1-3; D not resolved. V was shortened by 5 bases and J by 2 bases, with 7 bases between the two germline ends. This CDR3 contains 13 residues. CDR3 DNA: TGTGCCAGCAGTCCAAATACTGGAAACACCATATATTTT. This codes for CASSPNTGNTIYF.

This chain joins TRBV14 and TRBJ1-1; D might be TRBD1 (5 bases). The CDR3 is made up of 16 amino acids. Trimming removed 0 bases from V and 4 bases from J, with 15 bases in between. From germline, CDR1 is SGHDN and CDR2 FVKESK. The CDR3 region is CASSQDWWGGTTEAFF. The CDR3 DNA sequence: TGTGCCAGCAGCCAAGATTGGTGGGGGGGGACCACTGAAGCTTTCTTT.

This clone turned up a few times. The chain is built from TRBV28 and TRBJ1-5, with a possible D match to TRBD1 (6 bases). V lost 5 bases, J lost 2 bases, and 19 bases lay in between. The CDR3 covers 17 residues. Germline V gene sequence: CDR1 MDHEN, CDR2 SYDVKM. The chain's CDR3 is CASSPGTTNVGNQPQHF. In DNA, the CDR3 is TGTGCCAGCAGTCCCGGGACAACAAACGTTGGCAATCAGCCCCAGCATTTT.

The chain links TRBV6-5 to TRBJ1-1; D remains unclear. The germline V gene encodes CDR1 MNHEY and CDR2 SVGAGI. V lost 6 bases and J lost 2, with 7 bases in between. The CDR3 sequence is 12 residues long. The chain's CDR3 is CASRFRNTEAFF. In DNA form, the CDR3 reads TGTGCCAGCAGATTTAGAAACACTGAAGCTTTCTTT.

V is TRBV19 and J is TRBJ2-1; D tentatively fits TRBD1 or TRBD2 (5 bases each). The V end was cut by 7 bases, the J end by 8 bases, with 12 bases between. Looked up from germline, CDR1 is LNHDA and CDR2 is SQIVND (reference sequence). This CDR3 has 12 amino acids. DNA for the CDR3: TGTGCCAGTAATGAGGGGCGGGATGAGCAGTTCTTC. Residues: CASNEGRDEQFF.

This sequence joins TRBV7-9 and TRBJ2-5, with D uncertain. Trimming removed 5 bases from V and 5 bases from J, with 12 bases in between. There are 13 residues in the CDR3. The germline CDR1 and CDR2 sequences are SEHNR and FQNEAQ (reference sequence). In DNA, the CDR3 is TGTGCCAGCAGCCACCGGCTGGGGGAGACCCAGTACTTC. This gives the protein CASSHRLGETQYF.

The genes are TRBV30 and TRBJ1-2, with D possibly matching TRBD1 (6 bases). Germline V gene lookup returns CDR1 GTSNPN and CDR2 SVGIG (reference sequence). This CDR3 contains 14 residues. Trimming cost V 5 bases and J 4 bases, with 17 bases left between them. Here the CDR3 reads CAWSHREISYGYTF. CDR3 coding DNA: TGTGCCTGGTCCCACAGGGAGATCTCCTATGGCTACACCTTC.